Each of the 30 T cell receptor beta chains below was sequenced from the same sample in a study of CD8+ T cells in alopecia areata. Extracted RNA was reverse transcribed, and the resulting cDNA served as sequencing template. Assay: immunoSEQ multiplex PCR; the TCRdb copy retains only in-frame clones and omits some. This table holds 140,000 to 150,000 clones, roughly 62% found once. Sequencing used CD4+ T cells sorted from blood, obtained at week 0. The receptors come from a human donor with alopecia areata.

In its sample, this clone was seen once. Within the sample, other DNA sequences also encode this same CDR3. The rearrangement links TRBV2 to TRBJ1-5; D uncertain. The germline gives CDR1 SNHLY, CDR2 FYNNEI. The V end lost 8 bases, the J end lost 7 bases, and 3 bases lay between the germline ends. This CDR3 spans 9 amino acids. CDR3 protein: CASGQPQHF. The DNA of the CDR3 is TGTGCCAGCGGGCAGCCCCAGCATTTT.

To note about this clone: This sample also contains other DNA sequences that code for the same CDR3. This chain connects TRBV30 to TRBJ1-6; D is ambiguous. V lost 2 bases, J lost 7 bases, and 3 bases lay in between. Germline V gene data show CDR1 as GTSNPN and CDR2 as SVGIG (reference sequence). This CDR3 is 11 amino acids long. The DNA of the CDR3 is TGTGCCTGGAGTCGAAATTCACCCCTCCACTTT. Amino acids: CAWSRNSPLHF.

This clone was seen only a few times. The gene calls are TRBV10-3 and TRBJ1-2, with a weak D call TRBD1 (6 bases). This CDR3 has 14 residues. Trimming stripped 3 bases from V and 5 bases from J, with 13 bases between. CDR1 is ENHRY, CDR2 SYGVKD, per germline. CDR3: CAISDSGGAYGYTF. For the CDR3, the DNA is TGTGCCATCAGTGACTCGGGGGGCGCGTATGGCTACACCTTC.

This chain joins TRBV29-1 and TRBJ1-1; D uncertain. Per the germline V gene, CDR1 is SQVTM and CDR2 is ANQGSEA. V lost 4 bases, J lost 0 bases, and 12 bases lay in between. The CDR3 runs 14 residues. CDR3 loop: CSVGPRTLNTEAFF. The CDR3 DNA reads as TGCAGCGTTGGTCCTCGGACCTTGAACACTGAAGCTTTCTTT.

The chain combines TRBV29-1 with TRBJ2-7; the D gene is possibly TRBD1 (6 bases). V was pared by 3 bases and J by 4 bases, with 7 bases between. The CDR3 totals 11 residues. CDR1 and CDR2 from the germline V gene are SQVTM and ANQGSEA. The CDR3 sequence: CSVDRGYEQYF. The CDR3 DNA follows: TGCAGCGTTGACAGGGGATACGAGCAGTACTTC.

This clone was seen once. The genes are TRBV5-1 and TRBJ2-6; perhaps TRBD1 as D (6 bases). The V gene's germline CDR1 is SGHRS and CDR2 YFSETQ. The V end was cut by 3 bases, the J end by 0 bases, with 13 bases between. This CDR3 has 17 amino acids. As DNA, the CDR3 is TGCGCCAGCAGCTCTACGGGACAATCCTCTGGGGCCAACGTCCTGACTTTC. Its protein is CASSSTGQSSGANVLTF.

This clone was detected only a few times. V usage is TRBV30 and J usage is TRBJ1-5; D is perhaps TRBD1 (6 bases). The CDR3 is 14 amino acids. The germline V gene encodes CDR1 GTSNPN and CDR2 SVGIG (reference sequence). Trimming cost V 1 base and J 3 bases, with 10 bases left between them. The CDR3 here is CAWSAGQINQPQHF. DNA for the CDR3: TGTGCCTGGAGTGCTGGACAGATCAATCAGCCCCAGCATTTT. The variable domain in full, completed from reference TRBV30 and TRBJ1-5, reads SQTIHQWPATLVQPVGSPLSLECTVEGTSNPNLYWYRQAAGRGLQLLFYSVGIGQISSEVPQNLSASRPQDRQFILSSKKLLLSDSGFYLCAWSAGQINQPQHFGDGTRLSIL.

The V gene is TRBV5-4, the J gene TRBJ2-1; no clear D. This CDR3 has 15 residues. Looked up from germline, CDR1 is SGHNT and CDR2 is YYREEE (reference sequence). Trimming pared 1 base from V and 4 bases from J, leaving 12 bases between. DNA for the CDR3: TGTGCCAGCAGCTTGTCTCTGACGGAGTACAATGAGCAGTTCTTC. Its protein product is CASSLSLTEYNEQFF.

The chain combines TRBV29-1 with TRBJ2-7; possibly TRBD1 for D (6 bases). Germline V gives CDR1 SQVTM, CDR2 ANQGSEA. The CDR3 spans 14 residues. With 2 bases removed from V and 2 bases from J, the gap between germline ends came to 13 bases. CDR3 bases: TGCAGCGTTGAATTCTCCGGGACACCCTACGAGCAGTACTTC. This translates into CSVEFSGTPYEQYF.

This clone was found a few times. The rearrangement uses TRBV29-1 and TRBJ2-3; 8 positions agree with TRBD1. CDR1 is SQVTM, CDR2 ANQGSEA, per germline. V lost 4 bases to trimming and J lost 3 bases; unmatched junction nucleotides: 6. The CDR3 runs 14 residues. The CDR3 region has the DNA TGCAGCGTTGCCCAGGGGGCTGGGACAGATACGCAGTATTTT. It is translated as CSVAQGAGTDTQYF.

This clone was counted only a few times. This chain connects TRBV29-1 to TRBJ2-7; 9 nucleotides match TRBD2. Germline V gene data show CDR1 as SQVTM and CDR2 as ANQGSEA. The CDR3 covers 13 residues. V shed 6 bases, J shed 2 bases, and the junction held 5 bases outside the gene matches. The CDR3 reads CSVETSGAYEQYF. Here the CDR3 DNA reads TGCAGCGTAGAGACTAGCGGAGCCTACGAGCAGTACTTC.

The CDR3 region is CASSLVWAETQYF. CDR3 nucleotide sequence: TGTGCCAGCAGCTTAGTTTGGGCTGAGACCCAGTACTTC. J is TRBJ2-5 and V is TRBV7-2; no clear D. V was cut by 1 base and J by 5 bases, with 8 bases left in between. There are 13 residues in the CDR3. Germline CDR1 is SGHTA and CDR2 is FQGNSA.

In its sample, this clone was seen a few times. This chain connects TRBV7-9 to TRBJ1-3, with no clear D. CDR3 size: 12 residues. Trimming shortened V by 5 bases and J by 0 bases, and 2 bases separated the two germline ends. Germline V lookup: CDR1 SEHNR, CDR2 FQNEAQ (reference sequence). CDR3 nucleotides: TGTGCCAGCAGCGGCTCTGGAAACACCATATATTTT. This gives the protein CASSGSGNTIYF.

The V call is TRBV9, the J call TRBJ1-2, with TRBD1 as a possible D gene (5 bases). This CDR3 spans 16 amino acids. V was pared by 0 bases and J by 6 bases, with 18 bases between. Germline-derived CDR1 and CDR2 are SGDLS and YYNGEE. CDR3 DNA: TGTGCCAGCAGCGTAGAAGGGGCCCCACTCTCGGATGGCTACACCTTC. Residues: CASSVEGAPLSDGYTF.

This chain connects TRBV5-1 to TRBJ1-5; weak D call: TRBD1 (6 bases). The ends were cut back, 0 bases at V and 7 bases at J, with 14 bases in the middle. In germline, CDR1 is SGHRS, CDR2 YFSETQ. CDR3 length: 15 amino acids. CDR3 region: CASSLGAGAGQPQHF. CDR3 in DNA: TGCGCCAGCAGCTTGGGGGCAGGGGCCGGACAGCCCCAGCATTTT.

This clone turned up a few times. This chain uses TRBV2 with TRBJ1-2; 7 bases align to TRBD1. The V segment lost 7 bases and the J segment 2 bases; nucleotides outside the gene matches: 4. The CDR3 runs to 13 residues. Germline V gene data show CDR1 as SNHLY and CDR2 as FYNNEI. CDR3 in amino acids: CASNNRGNYGYTF. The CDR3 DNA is TGTGCCAGCAATAACAGGGGAAACTATGGCTACACCTTC.

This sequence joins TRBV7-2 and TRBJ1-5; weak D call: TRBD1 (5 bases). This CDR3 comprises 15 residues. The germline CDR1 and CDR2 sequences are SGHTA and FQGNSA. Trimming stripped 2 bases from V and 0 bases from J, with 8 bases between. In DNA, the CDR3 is TGTGCCAGCAGCTTAAACAGGTATAGCAATCAGCCCCAGCATTTT. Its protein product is CASSLNRYSNQPQHF.

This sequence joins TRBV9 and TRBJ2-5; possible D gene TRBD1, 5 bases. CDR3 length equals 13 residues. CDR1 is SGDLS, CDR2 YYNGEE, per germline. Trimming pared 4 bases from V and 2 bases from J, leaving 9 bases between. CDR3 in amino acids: CASSPQGQETQYF. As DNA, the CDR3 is TGTGCCAGCAGCCCCCAGGGACAAGAGACCCAGTACTTC.

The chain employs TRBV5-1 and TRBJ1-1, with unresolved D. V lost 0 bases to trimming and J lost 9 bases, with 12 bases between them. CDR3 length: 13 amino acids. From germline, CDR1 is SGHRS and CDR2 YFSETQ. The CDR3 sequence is CASSLAGGRQAFF. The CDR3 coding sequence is TGCGCCAGCAGCTTGGCAGGAGGGCGGCAAGCTTTCTTT.

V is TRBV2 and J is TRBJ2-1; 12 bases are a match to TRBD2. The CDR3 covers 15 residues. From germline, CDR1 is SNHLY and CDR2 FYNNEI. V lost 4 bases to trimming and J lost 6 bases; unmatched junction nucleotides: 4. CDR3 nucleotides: TGTGCCAGCAGTGCTAGGACTAGCGGGGCCAATGAGCAGTTCTTC. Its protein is CASSARTSGANEQFF.

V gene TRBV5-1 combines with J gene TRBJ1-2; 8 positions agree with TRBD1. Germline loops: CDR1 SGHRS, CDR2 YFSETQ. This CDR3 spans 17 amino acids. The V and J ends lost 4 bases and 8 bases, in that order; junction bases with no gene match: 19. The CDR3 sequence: CASSVGFSDRALGGYTF. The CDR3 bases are TGCGCCAGCAGCGTTGGATTCTCGGACAGGGCGCTCGGCGGCTACACCTTC. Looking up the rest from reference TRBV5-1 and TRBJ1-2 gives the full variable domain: KAGVTQTPRYLIKTRGQQVTLSCSPISGHRSVSWYQQTPGQGLQFLFEYFSETQRNKGNFPGRFSGRQFSNSRSEMNVSTLELGDSALYLCASSVGFSDRALGGYTFGSGTRLTVV.

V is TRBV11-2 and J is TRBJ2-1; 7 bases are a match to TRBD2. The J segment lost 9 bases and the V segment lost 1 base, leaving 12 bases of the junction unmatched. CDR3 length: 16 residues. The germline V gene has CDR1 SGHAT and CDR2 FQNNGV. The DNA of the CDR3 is TGTGCCAGCAGCTTAGTAGGGAGGGCTAAGTCCGTTGAGCAGTTCTTC. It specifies CASSLVGRAKSVEQFF.

The CDR3 spells CASSSPSGGLETQYF. The CDR3 nucleotides are TGTGCCAGCAGTTCCCCTAGCGGGGGGTTAGAGACCCAGTACTTC. This chain uses TRBV27 with TRBJ2-5; 11 bases align to TRBD2. CDR3 length: 15 residues. V was clipped by 4 bases and J by 4 bases; unmatched bases: 5. Germline CDR1 MNHEY, CDR2 SMNVEV (reference sequence).

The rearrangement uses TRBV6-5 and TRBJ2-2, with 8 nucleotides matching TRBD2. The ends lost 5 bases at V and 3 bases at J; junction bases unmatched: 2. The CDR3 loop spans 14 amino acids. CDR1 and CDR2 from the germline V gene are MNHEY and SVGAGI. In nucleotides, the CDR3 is TGTGCCAGCAGTCAGACTAGCGACACCGGGGAGCTGTTTTTT. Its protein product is CASSQTSDTGELFF.

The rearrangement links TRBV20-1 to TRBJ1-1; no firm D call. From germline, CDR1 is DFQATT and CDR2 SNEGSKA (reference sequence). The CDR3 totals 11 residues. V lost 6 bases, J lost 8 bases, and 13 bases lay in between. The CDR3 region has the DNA TGCAGTGCGTTTCTGCTGGGGGAAGCTTTCTTT. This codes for CSAFLLGEAFF.

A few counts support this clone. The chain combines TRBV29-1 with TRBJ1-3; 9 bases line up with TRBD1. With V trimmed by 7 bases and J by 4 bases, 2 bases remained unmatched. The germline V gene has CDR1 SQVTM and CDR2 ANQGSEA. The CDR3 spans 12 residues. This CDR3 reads CSAGQGGNTIYF. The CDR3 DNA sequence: TGCAGCGCGGGACAGGGCGGAAACACCATATATTTT.

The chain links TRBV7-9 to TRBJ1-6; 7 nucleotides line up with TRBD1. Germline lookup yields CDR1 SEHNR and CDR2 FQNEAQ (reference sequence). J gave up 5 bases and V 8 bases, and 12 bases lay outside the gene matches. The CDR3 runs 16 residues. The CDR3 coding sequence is TGTGCCAGCCAACAAGTGACAGGGATTGATAATTCACCCCTCCACTTT. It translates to CASQQVTGIDNSPLHF.

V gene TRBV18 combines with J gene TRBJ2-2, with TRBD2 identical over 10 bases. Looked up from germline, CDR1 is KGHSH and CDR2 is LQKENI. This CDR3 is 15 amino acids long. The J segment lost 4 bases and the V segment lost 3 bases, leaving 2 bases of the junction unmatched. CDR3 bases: TGTGCCAGCTCACCGGGACTAGCGTCCACCGGGGAGCTGTTTTTT. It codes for CASSPGLASTGELFF.

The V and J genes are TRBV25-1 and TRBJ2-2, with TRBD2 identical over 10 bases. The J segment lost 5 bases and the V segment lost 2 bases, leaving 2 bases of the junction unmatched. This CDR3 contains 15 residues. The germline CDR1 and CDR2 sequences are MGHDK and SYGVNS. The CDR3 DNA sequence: TGTGCCAGCAGTGAAGGTAGCGGGGGGACCGGGGAGCTGTTTTTT. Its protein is CASSEGSGGTGELFF.

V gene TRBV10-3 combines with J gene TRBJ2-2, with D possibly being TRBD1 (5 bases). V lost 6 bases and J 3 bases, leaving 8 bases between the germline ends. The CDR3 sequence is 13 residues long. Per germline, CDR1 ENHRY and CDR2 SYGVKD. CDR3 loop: CAIRDRYTGELFF. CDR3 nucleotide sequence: TGTGCCATCAGAGACAGATACACCGGGGAGCTGTTTTTT.